This TCR beta chain emerged from a study of OX40 agonist ivuxolimab in advanced cancers. General study findings and limits: The average count of expanded clones was higher among CD8+ T cells than among CD4+.

Turning to this clone: Its antigen is unknown.

No patient had autoimmune disease or received systemic immunosuppression. Sampled blood was obtained at baseline, cycle 4 day 1, and cycle 7 day 1. Measured with immunoSEQ multiplex PCR; TCRdb has only the in-frame clones, and not every one. The table lists tens of thousands of clones, roughly 82% of them singletons. The source is an adult with an advanced solid tumor such as melanoma, head and neck, liver or kidney cancer. This specimen was CD4+ or CD8+ T cells sorted from blood, taken in a trial of the OX40 agonist ivuxolimab.

The CDR3 protein is CASSSGVGGYTF. Here the CDR3 DNA reads TGTGCCAGCAGCTCAGGGGTGGGTGGCTACACCTTC. The chain is built from TRBV28 and TRBJ1-2, with a tentative D call TRBD1 (6 bases). The CDR3 extends over 12 amino acids. Trimming took off 6 bases at V and 7 bases at J, with 12 bases between the two ends. CDR1 and CDR2 (germline): MDHEN, SYDVKM.